Listed below are T cell receptor beta chains from one sample, sequenced in a study of T cells after yellow fever vaccination. MiXCR was run by TCRdb on the 5' RACE reads, yielding one entry per CDR3 protein. The data contain under 550,000 distinct CDR3 sequences, 20% to 25% of them singletons. This sample comprised PBMCs, obtained 21 days after the first yellow fever vaccination. The receptors come from a man between 18 and 35 years old who received the YFV17D yellow fever vaccine. The CDR3 runs from the conserved cysteine through the conserved F or W. The order of the fields is J gene, clone size, CDR3 length, V gene, D gene, CDR3 protein, CDR3 DNA. The D gene is left open where the match is weak. Clone size is stated in some rows and not others, as once, few, many or a class when expanded.

j_gene: TRBJ2-5
abundance: -
len: 16
v_gene: TRBV4-3
d_gene: -
CDR3aa: CASSQDRSLHQETQYF
CDR3nt: TGCGCCAGCAGCCAAGATCGTTCCCTGCACCAAGAGACCCAGTACTTC

j_gene: TRBJ2-4
abundance: few
len: 14
v_gene: TRBV12-3/TRBV12-4
d_gene: -
CDR3aa: CASSLLVGKNIQYF
CDR3nt: TGTGCCAGCAGTTTGTTGGTTGGCAAAAACATTCAGTACTTC

j_gene: TRBJ2-5
abundance: -
len: 16
v_gene: TRBV7-9
d_gene: -
CDR3aa: CASRVPVRVGGETQYF
CDR3nt: TGTGCCAGCAGGGTTCCGGTTCGAGTGGGGGGAGAGACCCAGTACTTC

j_gene: TRBJ1-2
abundance: few
len: 17
v_gene: TRBV20-1
d_gene: TRBD1
CDR3aa: CSAQSRTGGAGVYGYTF
CDR3nt: TGCAGTGCTCAATCCAGGACAGGGGGCGCAGGGGTCTATGGCTACACCTTC

j_gene: TRBJ2-5
abundance: few
len: 15
v_gene: TRBV6-1
d_gene: -
CDR3aa: CASTHFGGAGETQYF
CDR3nt: TGTGCCAGCACCCACTTCGGCGGGGCGGGCGAGACCCAGTACTTC

j_gene: TRBJ2-1
abundance: -
len: 18
v_gene: TRBV13
d_gene: TRBD2
CDR3aa: CASSQGAGGTSGLNEQFF
CDR3nt: TGTGCCAGCAGCCAAGGGGCCGGGGGGACTAGCGGCTTAAATGAGCAGTTCTTC

j_gene: TRBJ1-1
abundance: -
len: 11
v_gene: TRBV18
d_gene: -
CDR3aa: CASSDYTEAFF
CDR3nt: TGTGCCAGTTCGGATTACACTGAAGCTTTCTTT

j_gene: TRBJ1-1
abundance: -
len: 13
v_gene: TRBV12-3/TRBV12-4
d_gene: -
CDR3aa: CASSLEEGTGAFF
CDR3nt: TGTGCCAGCAGTTTAGAAGAAGGCACCGGAGCTTTCTTT

j_gene: TRBJ2-3
abundance: -
len: 14
v_gene: TRBV6-5
d_gene: -
CDR3aa: CASSFGRRTDTQYF
CDR3nt: TGTGCCAGCAGTTTCGGCAGGCGCACAGATACGCAGTATTTT

j_gene: TRBJ1-2
abundance: -
len: 15
v_gene: TRBV7-9
d_gene: -
CDR3aa: CASSLASTGNYGYTF
CDR3nt: TGTGCCAGCAGCTTAGCGTCTACAGGGAACTATGGCTACACCTTC

j_gene: TRBJ2-5
abundance: -
len: 15
v_gene: TRBV2
d_gene: TRBD1
CDR3aa: CASNSRGPVSETQYF
CDR3nt: TGTGCCAGCAATTCCAGGGGGCCCGTTTCAGAGACCCAGTACTTC